The present entry profiles one TCR beta chain with its context. Its antigen is not identified. With 6 bases clipped from V and 6 bases from J, the junction kept 6 bases outside the gene matches. The CDR3 loop spans 14 amino acids. CDR1 and CDR2 (germline): SGHRS, YFSETQ. This sample was included in a study of cytomegalovirus exposure and HLA in healthy donors. The overall study: Samples from HLA-typed donors yielded approximately 80 million unique TCRs in an early data release.

PCR employed 60 Vbeta and 13 Jbeta primers. Sequenced by immunoSEQ multiplex PCR; TCRdb stores in-frame clones only, minus some. The sample holds 130,000 to 150,000 clones, approximately 81% seen once. Regarding the study as a whole: There were over 150 TCR beta chains listed as cytomegalovirus-associated.

Material for sequencing was PBMCs. The V and J genes are TRBV5-1 and TRBJ2-2; 9 nucleotides match TRBD1. The source of this sequence is a woman between 40 and 50 years old in good health and CMV-seropositive. The chain's CDR3 is CASNPQGAAGELFF. The CDR3 DNA reads as TGCGCCAGCAACCCACAGGGGGCGGCCGGGGAGCTGTTTTTT.